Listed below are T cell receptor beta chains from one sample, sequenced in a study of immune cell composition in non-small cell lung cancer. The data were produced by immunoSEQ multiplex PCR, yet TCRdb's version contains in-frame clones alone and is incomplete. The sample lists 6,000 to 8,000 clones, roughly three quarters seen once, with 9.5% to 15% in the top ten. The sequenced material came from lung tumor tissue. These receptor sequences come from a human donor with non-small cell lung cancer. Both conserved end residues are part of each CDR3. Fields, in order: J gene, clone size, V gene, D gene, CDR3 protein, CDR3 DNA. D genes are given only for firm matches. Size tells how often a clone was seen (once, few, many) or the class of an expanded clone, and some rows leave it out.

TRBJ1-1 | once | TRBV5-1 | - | CASSLVPGWNTEAFF | TGTGCCAGCAGCTTGGTTCCGGGATGGAACACTGAAGCTTTCTTT
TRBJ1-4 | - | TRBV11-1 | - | CASSFGQRNEKLFF | TGTGCTAGCAGCTTCGGGCAGCGTAATGAAAAACTGTTTTTT
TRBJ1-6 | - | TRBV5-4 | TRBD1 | CASSATGERSPLHF | TGTGCCAGCAGCGCAACAGGGGAGCGTTCACCCCTCCACTTT
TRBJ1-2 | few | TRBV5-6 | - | CASSGGDGSYTF | TGTGCCAGCAGCGGGGGGGACGGGAGCTACACCTTC
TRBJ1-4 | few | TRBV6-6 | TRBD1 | CASSRDRDEKLFF | TGTGCCAGCAGTAGGGACAGGGATGAAAAACTGTTTTTT
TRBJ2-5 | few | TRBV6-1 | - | CASSAGGQQETQYF | TGTGCCAGCAGTGCGGGGGGCCAACAAGAGACCCAGTACTTC
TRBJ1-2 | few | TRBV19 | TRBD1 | CASSTFGTGGGYGYTF | TGTGCCAGTAGTACCTTCGGGACAGGGGGCGGCTATGGCTACACCTTC
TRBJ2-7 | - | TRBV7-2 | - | CASSLAPAGPLYEQYF | TGTGCCAGCAGCTTAGCTCCCGCGGGGCCCCTCTACGAGCAGTACTTC
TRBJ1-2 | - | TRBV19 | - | CASSGGYSVGYTF | TGTGCCAGTAGTGGGGGTTACAGTGTGGGCTACACCTTC
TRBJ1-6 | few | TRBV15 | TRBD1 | CATSRDPDRGNSPLHF | TGTGCCACCAGCAGAGATCCCGACAGGGGAAATTCACCCCTCCACTTT
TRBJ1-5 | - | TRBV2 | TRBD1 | CASSDTGVQPQHF | TGTGCCAGCAGTGATACAGGGGTCCAGCCCCAGCATTTT
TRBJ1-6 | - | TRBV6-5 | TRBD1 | CASSIRTGGYSPLHF | TGTGCCAGCAGCATCCGGACAGGGGGCTATTCACCCCTCCACTTT
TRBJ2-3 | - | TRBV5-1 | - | CASSNDLGDTQYF | TGCGCCAGCAGCAATGACCTGGGAGATACGCAGTATTTT
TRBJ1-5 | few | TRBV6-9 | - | CASSYSPNQPQHF | TGTGCCAGCAGTTACAGCCCCAATCAGCCCCAGCATTTT
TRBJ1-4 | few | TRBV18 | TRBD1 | CASSSGQGAFEKLFF | TGTGCCAGCTCGTCAGGACAGGGGGCGTTTGAAAAACTGTTTTTT
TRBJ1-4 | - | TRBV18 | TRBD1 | CASSLQGADEKLFF | TGTGCCAGCTCACTACAGGGGGCGGACGAAAAACTGTTTTTT
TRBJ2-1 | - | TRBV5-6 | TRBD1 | CASSPLTGTGEQFF | TGTGCCAGCAGCCCACTGACAGGGACGGGTGAGCAGTTCTTC
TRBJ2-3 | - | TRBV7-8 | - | CASSPGSPTLYTQYF | TGTGCCAGCAGCCCGGGGTCGCCAACCCTCTATACGCAGTATTTT
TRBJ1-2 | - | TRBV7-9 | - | CASSLQGTRSANYGYTF | TGTGCCAGCAGCTTACAGGGGACACGATCGGCTAACTATGGCTACACCTTC
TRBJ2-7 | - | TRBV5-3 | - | CARAIPPNGNSYEQYF | TGTGCCAGAGCAATCCCGCCGAATGGCAACTCCTACGAGCAGTACTTC
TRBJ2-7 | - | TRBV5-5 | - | CASSFLTYEQYF | TGTGCCAGCAGCTTCCTCACCTACGAGCAGTACTTC
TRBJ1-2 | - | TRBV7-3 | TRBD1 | CASSTSGTGAYGYTF | TGTGCCAGCAGCACCTCCGGGACAGGGGCCTATGGCTACACCTTC
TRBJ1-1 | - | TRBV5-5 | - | CASSLARGGYTPAFF | TGTGCCAGCAGCTTGGCCAGGGGCGGCTATACCCCAGCTTTCTTT
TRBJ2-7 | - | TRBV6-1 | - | CASSPQVPPSYEQYF | TGTGCCAGCAGCCCCCAGGTCCCCCCAAGCTACGAGCAGTACTTC
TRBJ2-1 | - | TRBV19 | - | CASSNLAHSYNEQFF | TGTGCCAGTAGTAATCTAGCGCACTCCTACAATGAGCAGTTCTTC
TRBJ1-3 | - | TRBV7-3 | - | CASSPDRGTGNTIYF | TGTGCCAGCAGCCCCGATCGGGGCACTGGAAACACCATATATTTT
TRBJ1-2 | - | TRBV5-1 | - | CASSLEVLLGYGYTF | TGCGCCAGCAGCTTGGAAGTACTTCTGGGGTATGGCTACACCTTC
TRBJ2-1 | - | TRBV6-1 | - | CASSAYNEQFF | TGTGCCAGCAGTGCCTACAATGAGCAGTTCTTC
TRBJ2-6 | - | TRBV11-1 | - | CASSALMGRGANVLTF | TGTGCCAGCAGCGCGCTGATGGGGCGTGGGGCCAACGTCCTGACTTTC
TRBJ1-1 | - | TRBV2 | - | CASSDRVGTEAFF | TGTGCCAGCAGTGACAGGGTAGGGACTGAAGCTTTCTTT
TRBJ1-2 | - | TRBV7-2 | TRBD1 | CASSLDRGRVKSYGYTF | TGTGCCAGCAGCTTGGACAGGGGGAGAGTAAAGTCCTATGGCTACACCTTC
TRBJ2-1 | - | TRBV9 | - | CASSPRDTDNEQFF | TGTGCCAGCAGCCCTCGAGACACCGACAATGAGCAGTTCTTC
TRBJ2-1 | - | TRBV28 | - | CASSLAPTGQFF | TGTGCCAGCAGTCTGGCCCCGACAGGGCAGTTCTTC
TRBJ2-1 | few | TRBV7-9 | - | CASSYENPEQFF | TGTGCCAGCAGCTACGAAAACCCGGAGCAGTTCTTC
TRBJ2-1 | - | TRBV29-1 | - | CSVDRGNEQFF | TGCAGCGTTGATAGGGGGAATGAGCAGTTCTTC
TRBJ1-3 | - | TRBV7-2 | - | CASSQDGPRAGNTIYF | TGTGCCAGCAGCCAAGATGGACCTCGAGCTGGAAACACCATATATTTT